This TCR beta chain was obtained from a study of cytomegalovirus exposure and HLA in healthy donors. The germline V gene encodes CDR1 MGHRA and CDR2 YSYEKL. The CDR3 has 14 residues. Details on this clone: One end of the junction is discordant with germline, which a read error may explain.

60 Vbeta and 13 Jbeta primers were used in PCR. Using immunoSEQ multiplex PCR, the repertoire was profiled, and TCRdb retains in-frame clones only, with some absent. The sample table sets out 45,000 to 70,000 clones. This TCR derives from a woman in her 30s in good health and CMV-seropositive. The chain uses TRBV4-1 and TRBJ2-1; TRBD1 matches at 7 bases. The sequenced sample consisted of PBMCs. CDR3 protein: CASSRGQNDREMVF. The CDR3, as DNA: TGCGCCAGCAGCCGAGGCCAGAACGACAGGGAAATGGTCTTC.